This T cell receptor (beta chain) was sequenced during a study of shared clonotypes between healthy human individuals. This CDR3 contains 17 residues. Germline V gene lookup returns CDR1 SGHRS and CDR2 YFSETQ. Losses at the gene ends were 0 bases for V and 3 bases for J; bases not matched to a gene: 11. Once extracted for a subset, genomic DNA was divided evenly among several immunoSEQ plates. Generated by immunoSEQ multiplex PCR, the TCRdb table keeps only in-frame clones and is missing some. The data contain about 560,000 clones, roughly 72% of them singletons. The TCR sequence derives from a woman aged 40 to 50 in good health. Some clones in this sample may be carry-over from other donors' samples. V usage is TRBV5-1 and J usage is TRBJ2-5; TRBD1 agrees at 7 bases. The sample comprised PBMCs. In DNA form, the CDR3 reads TGCGCCAGCAGCTTGGCCGAGACAGGGATTAGAAAAGAGACCCAGTACTTC. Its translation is CASSLAETGIRKETQYF. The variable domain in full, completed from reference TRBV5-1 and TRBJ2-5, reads KAGVTQTPRYLIKTRGQQVTLSCSPISGHRSVSWYQQTPGQGLQFLFEYFSETQRNKGNFPGRFSGRQFSNSRSEMNVSTLELGDSALYLCASSLAETGIRKETQYFGPGTRLLVL.